The rows below give T cell receptor beta chains drawn from one sample of a study of identical twins. TCRdb independently ran MiXCR on the 5' RACE reads; one entry per CDR3 protein. This table holds some 900,000 distinct CDR3 sequences, approximately 13% found once. These same records also appear under a second study, on yellow fever vaccine responses in identical twins.

Sequences were obtained from PBMCs. Receptors originate from a woman aged 18-29 years in good health. Both conserved end residues are part of each CDR3. A D gene is named only where the DNA matches it firmly. Size values are once, few and many counts, or a class for expanded clones, and some rows have none.

d_call: NA
j_call: TRBJ2-2
v_call: TRBV25-1
clone_size: NA
cdr3_nt: TGTGCCAGCAGTGAACTAAGGGACACCGGGGAGCTGTTTTTT
cdr3_aa: CASSELRDTGELFF

d_call: NA
j_call: TRBJ2-4
v_call: TRBV28
clone_size: NA
cdr3_nt: TGTGCCAGCAGGTATCAGGGTTCCGAAAACATTCAGTACTTC
cdr3_aa: CASRYQGSENIQYF

d_call: TRBD2
j_call: TRBJ2-2
v_call: TRBV7-9
clone_size: many
cdr3_nt: TGTGCCAGCAGCCTAAGGACTAGCGGGAAGGCCGGGGAGCTGTTTTTT
cdr3_aa: CASSLRTSGKAGELFF

d_call: NA
j_call: TRBJ2-7
v_call: TRBV18
clone_size: NA
cdr3_nt: TGTGCCAGCTCACCCTTTTTCGCCAGGGAAATCTACGAGCAGTACTTC
cdr3_aa: CASSPFFAREIYEQYF

d_call: TRBD2
j_call: TRBJ2-1
v_call: TRBV7-2
clone_size: NA
cdr3_nt: TGTGCCAGCAGCAGGGGACTAGCGGAACTGTTTCAGTTCTTC
cdr3_aa: CASSRGLAELFQFF

d_call: NA
j_call: TRBJ1-1
v_call: TRBV29-1
clone_size: few
cdr3_nt: TGCAGCGTTGTCAAGCTGAACACTGAAGCTTTCTTT
cdr3_aa: CSVVKLNTEAFF

d_call: TRBD1
j_call: TRBJ1-2
v_call: TRBV27
clone_size: NA
cdr3_nt: TGTGCCAGCAGACAACAGGGGGGCAGAGGCTACACCTTC
cdr3_aa: CASRQQGGRGYTF

d_call: NA
j_call: TRBJ1-2
v_call: TRBV4-1
clone_size: NA
cdr3_nt: TGCGCCAGCAGCCAAGAGCAAGGGGTGGGCTATGGCTACACCTTC
cdr3_aa: CASSQEQGVGYGYTF

d_call: TRBD2
j_call: TRBJ2-3
v_call: TRBV11-2
clone_size: few
cdr3_nt: TGTGCCAGCAGCCCAATTACAGCGGGGGGGCGCACAGATACGCAGTATTTT
cdr3_aa: CASSPITAGGRTDTQYF

d_call: NA
j_call: TRBJ2-3
v_call: TRBV15
clone_size: few
cdr3_nt: TGTGCCACCGGCAGGGTCAGCACAGATACGCAGTATTTT
cdr3_aa: CATGRVSTDTQYF

d_call: NA
j_call: TRBJ2-1
v_call: TRBV12-3/TRBV12-4
clone_size: few
cdr3_nt: TGTGCCAGCAGCCCAAGCGGAAGGCGGTTCTTC
cdr3_aa: CASSPSGRRFF

d_call: NA
j_call: TRBJ2-1
v_call: TRBV24-1
clone_size: many
cdr3_nt: TGTGCCACCAGTGATCCAGGGGGGATATACAATGAGCAGTTCTTC
cdr3_aa: CATSDPGGIYNEQFF

d_call: NA
j_call: TRBJ1-5
v_call: TRBV24-1
clone_size: NA
cdr3_nt: TGTGCCACCAGTGAAGCAGGGGCCCAGCATTTT
cdr3_aa: CATSEAGAQHF

d_call: NA
j_call: TRBJ2-7
v_call: TRBV6-1
clone_size: NA
cdr3_nt: TGTGCCAGCAGCTCAGGTGATCTGCCCTCCTACGAGCAGTACTTC
cdr3_aa: CASSSGDLPSYEQYF

d_call: TRBD2
j_call: TRBJ2-2
v_call: TRBV5-4
clone_size: many
cdr3_nt: TGTGCCAGCAGCACTGGACTAGCGGGGCCGAACACCGGGGAGCTGTTTTTT
cdr3_aa: CASSTGLAGPNTGELFF

d_call: NA
j_call: TRBJ2-7
v_call: TRBV3-1
clone_size: many
cdr3_nt: TGTGCCAGCAGCCCCGGGGTAGCCTATTACGAGCAGTACTTC
cdr3_aa: CASSPGVAYYEQYF

d_call: TRBD1
j_call: TRBJ1-1
v_call: TRBV28
clone_size: NA
cdr3_nt: TGTGCCAGCAGGAAGGGACAGCCCAACACTGAAGCTTTCTTT
cdr3_aa: CASRKGQPNTEAFF